This TCR beta chain was recorded in a study of post-analysis software for immune sequencing data. The overall study: Relapsing-remitting, secondary progressive and progressive-relapsing multiple sclerosis courses were included.

Findings and limits, study-wide: Compared against controls, patients with multiple sclerosis displayed significantly lower normalized Chao1 diversity. Four or five TRBV segments were more frequent in patients than controls; TRBV5-6, TRBV5-1 and TRBV20-1 belonged to this group.

Germline loops: CDR1 SQVTM, CDR2 ANQGSEA. This CDR3 contains 14 residues. V gave up 5 bases and J gave up 3 bases; unmatched junction bases: 7. This clonotype was detected ten times or more. Antigen specificity is unknown. Built from TCR beta cDNA, the libraries had unique molecular identifiers in them. TCRdb re-called the PCR reads through MiXCR, storing one row per CDR3 protein. Of about 430,000 distinct CDR3 sequences in the sample, 30% to 40% were seen once. The specimen was blood. The clonotype comes from a girl aged 2-10 years with multiple sclerosis. The chain uses TRBV29-1 and TRBJ2-3; the match to TRBD2 covers 8 bases. The CDR3 spells CSVSSGSRTDTQYF. CDR3 in DNA: TGCAGCGTTTCCAGCGGGAGTAGGACAGATACGCAGTATTTT.